This entry describes one T cell receptor beta chain. The sample comes from a study of blood T cell repertoires in COVID-19. Overall study: Sites in the United States, Italy and Spain provided acute and convalescent COVID-19 samples. Nucleic acid was either cDNA or gDNA, and it came from T cells, B-cell-depleted T cells, or PBMCs.

The CDR3 contains 12 residues. Trimming removed 4 bases from V and 7 bases from J, with 8 bases in between. Authors' data handling: Amplification with reference gene primers provided the estimates of nucleated cell counts. Some clones are missing from TCRdb's copy, which holds only in-frame ones; the method was immunoSEQ multiplex PCR. V and J calls and clone size are copied from that table; D and trimming were computed from the DNA. The sample gives approximately 68,000 clones, approximately 86% of which show up once; 15% to 20% is in the top ten. The chain is built from TRBV12-3 or TRBV12-4 and TRBJ2-1; no reliable D call. The source material was peripheral blood. This TCR derives from a man at least 80 years old with active COVID-19. CDR3 loop: CASSSSRNEQFF. CDR3 coding DNA: TGTGCCAGCAGTTCGTCCCGTAATGAGCAGTTCTTC.